The rows below give T cell receptor beta chains drawn from one sample of a study of identical twins. MiXCR was run by TCRdb on the 5' RACE reads, yielding one entry per CDR3 protein. The sample lists around 650,000 distinct CDR3 sequences; around 7.5% were seen once. The data also belong to a second study, concerning yellow fever vaccine responses in identical twins.

The sample consisted of PBMCs. These receptors were collected from a woman aged 18-35 years in good health. Each CDR3 is given with its conserved first and last residue. The D gene is left open where the match is weak. Size is omitted from some rows. Given values are once, few, many or a class for expanded clones.

14 few TRBJ2-1 TRBD1 TRBV12-3/TRBV12-4 CASSTRDRDNEQFF TGTGCCAGCAGTACGCGGGACAGGGACAATGAGCAGTTCTTC
12 many TRBJ1-1 . TRBV6-5 CASSTGTSEAFF TGTGCCAGCAGCACTGGGACGTCGGAAGCTTTCTTT
13 many TRBJ2-1 . TRBV12-3/TRBV12-4 CASREISYNEQFF TGTGCCAGCAGAGAGATTTCCTACAATGAGCAGTTCTTC
14 . TRBJ2-5 . TRBV5-4 CASSVEALEETQYF TGTGCCAGCAGCGTGGAGGCATTAGAAGAGACCCAGTACTTC
13 . TRBJ2-4 . TRBV5-1 CASSLLGEDIQYF TGCGCCAGCAGCTTGCTGGGGGAAGACATTCAGTACTTC
13 few TRBJ2-5 . TRBV3-1 CASSQDFPETQYF TGTGCCAGCAGCCAAGATTTTCCAGAGACCCAGTACTTC
18 many TRBJ1-2 . TRBV4-1 CASSQEPLGLTGVYGYTF TGCGCCAGCAGCCAAGAGCCTTTGGGACTGACGGGGGTCTATGGCTACACCTTC
16 few TRBJ2-2 . TRBV3-1 CASSQYAVANGGELFF TGTGCCAGCAGCCAATACGCAGTCGCGAACGGCGGGGAGCTGTTTTTT
16 many TRBJ1-2 TRBD1 TRBV9 CASSPTPGQGAYGYTF TGTGCCAGCAGCCCGACTCCGGGACAGGGAGCCTATGGCTACACCTTC
15 many TRBJ2-3 TRBD2 TRBV29-1 CSVALLLSGADTQYF TGCAGCGTTGCCCTACTATTGAGCGGGGCAGATACGCAGTATTTT
15 few TRBJ2-7 . TRBV28 CASSFQAGPSYEQYF TGTGCCAGCAGTTTCCAGGCAGGGCCCTCCTACGAGCAGTACTTC
11 . TRBJ2-2 . TRBV12-3/TRBV12-4 CASTLSGELFF TGTGCCAGCACCCTCTCCGGGGAGCTGTTTTTT
11 many TRBJ1-1 . TRBV12-3/TRBV12-4 CASSLETEAFF TGTGCCAGCAGTCTGGAGACTGAAGCTTTCTTT
15 many TRBJ2-5 TRBD2 TRBV7-8 CASSLTSGRQETQYF TGTGCCAGCAGTCTAACTAGCGGACGTCAAGAGACCCAGTACTTC
14 . TRBJ1-5 . TRBV28 CASSFTAVFQPQHF TGTGCCAGCAGTTTTACGGCAGTATTCCAGCCCCAGCATTTT
16 few TRBJ2-5 TRBD1 TRBV4-1 CASSQDSDRGLETQYF TGCGCCAGCAGCCAAGACTCCGACAGGGGGCTGGAGACCCAGTACTTC
16 many TRBJ2-3 . TRBV28 CASSLGEGGSGDTQYF TGTGCCAGCAGTCTAGGAGAAGGTGGGAGTGGGGATACGCAGTATTTT
14 many TRBJ2-3 . TRBV14 CASSSYSSTDTQYF TGTGCCAGCAGCTCGTACTCTAGCACAGATACGCAGTATTTT
14 many TRBJ2-5 TRBD2 TRBV9 CASSPRGGQETQYF TGTGCCAGCAGCCCCCGGGGGGGGCAAGAGACCCAGTACTTC
15 few TRBJ2-1 TRBD2 TRBV29-1 CSVVIGGARYNEQFF TGCAGCGTTGTTATCGGGGGGGCACGCTACAATGAGCAGTTCTTC
13 many TRBJ2-2 . TRBV12-3/TRBV12-4 CASTPRGTGELFF TGTGCCAGCACCCCCCGGGGTACCGGGGAGCTGTTTTTT
14 . TRBJ2-7 . TRBV28 CASSFSVTGYEQYF TGTGCCAGCAGTTTTTCCGTGACGGGCTACGAGCAGTACTTC
16 . TRBJ2-1 . TRBV24-1 CATSDFVGPGYNEQFF TGTGCCACCAGTGATTTCGTCGGGCCCGGGTACAATGAGCAGTTCTTC
16 . TRBJ1-2 TRBD1 TRBV6-2/TRBV6-3 CASSYTSGQLNYGYTF TGTGCCAGCAGTTACACGTCGGGACAGCTTAACTATGGCTACACCTTC
16 . TRBJ2-1 . TRBV11-2 CASSLVASTIYNEQFF TGTGCCAGCAGCTTAGTTGCCTCCACAATCTACAATGAGCAGTTCTTC
15 . TRBJ1-1 . TRBV7-2 CASSLSVVGSTEAFF TGTGCCAGCAGCTTATCGGTTGTGGGATCCACTGAAGCTTTCTTT
12 few TRBJ1-1 . TRBV28 CASSLEFTEAFF TGTGCCAGCAGTTTGGAGTTCACTGAAGCTTTCTTT
13 few TRBJ1-4 . TRBV10-3 CAISDYDNEKLFF TGTGCCATCAGTGATTACGATAATGAAAAACTGTTTTTT
14 many TRBJ2-2 . TRBV10-1 CASSEFSVVGELFF TGCGCCAGCAGTGAGTTTTCGGTTGTCGGGGAGCTGTTTTTT
18 few TRBJ2-1 TRBD2 TRBV2 CASCGAGVAGGVYNEQFF TGTGCCAGCTGTGGCGCGGGGGTAGCGGGAGGGGTTTACAATGAGCAGTTCTTC